A single sample is the source of the 21 T cell receptor beta chains below, sequenced in a study of T cell repertoires in cytomegalovirus infection (dated 2019 in TCRdb). The sequencing machine was an Illumina HiSeq 1500. The public reads were reprocessed in TCRdb via fastp at Q25 and MiXCR, keeping in-frame beta chains. CDR3 protein duplicates are merged, each entry listing the most common genes and DNA. Recorded for this sample are over 150,000 distinct CDR3 sequences; approximately 19% of them occurred a single time. 2.5% to 3% of the sample rests with the top ten. The sequencing input was PBMCs. These receptors were taken from a human donor in good health (CMV status not recorded). Some clones in this sample may be carry-over from other donors' samples.

This clonotype was recorded a few times. The rearrangement uses TRBV6-2 or TRBV6-3 and TRBJ2-1, with 12 bases matching TRBD2. Germline lookup yields CDR1 MNHEY and CDR2 SVGEGT. The V segment lost 6 bases and the J segment 6 bases; nucleotides outside the gene matches: 9. There are 16 residues in the CDR3. The CDR3 sequence: CASSPIPGLAGNEQFF. The CDR3 DNA follows: TGTGCCAGCAGCCCTATTCCGGGACTAGCGGGCAATGAGCAGTTCTTC.

Many counts were recorded for this clonotype. This rearrangement joins TRBV7-8 to TRBJ2-1, with D unclear. Germline V gene data show CDR1 as SGHVS and CDR2 as FQNEAQ. This CDR3 is built from 15 residues. V was trimmed by 5 bases and J by 6 bases, leaving 17 bases between them. CDR3 in DNA: TGTGCCAGCAGCCAAGATCGTGGCAGGAGCAATGAGCAGTTCTTC. As protein: CASSQDRGRSNEQFF.

This clonotype was found many times. This chain links TRBV6-1 with TRBJ2-2, with D perhaps matching TRBD1 or TRBD2 (5 bases each). Deletions cut 5 bases from V and 0 bases from J, with 13 bases between. Germline CDR1 and CDR2: MNHNS and SASEGT. This CDR3 contains 16 residues. The CDR3 DNA sequence: TGTGCCAGCAGTCTAACCCGGGACCCGAACACCGGGGAGCTGTTTTTT. Translation gives CASSLTRDPNTGELFF.

The rearrangement uses TRBV19 and TRBJ2-7; D call uncertain. The CDR3 is 14 amino acids. Germline CDR1 and CDR2: LNHDA and SQIVND (reference sequence). Trimming removed 3 bases at V and 2 bases at J, with 11 bases between. CDR3 sequence reads: CASSMSLGPYEQYF. In DNA form, the CDR3 reads TGTGCCAGTAGTATGTCCCTTGGGCCCTACGAGCAGTACTTC.

This clonotype has ten or more counts. The rearrangement links TRBV7-2 to TRBJ2-1; 7 bases fit TRBD2. V was pared by 4 bases and J by 2 bases, with 20 bases of the junction left unmatched. The germline gives CDR1 SGHTA, CDR2 FQGNSA. The CDR3 sequence is 20 residues long. The CDR3 protein is CASSYPRTGGSFRPYNEQFF. CDR3 in DNA: TGTGCCAGCAGCTACCCCAGGACCGGCGGGAGCTTCCGCCCCTACAATGAGCAGTTCTTC.

V gene TRBV20-1 combines with J gene TRBJ1-3, with 8 bases that match TRBD1. The length of the CDR3 is 15 residues. CDR1 and CDR2 from the germline V gene are DFQATT and SNEGSKA (reference sequence). J lost 0 bases, V lost 0 bases, and 1 base had no gene match. The CDR3 DNA is TGCAGTGCTAGAGAGGGGACAGGCTCTGGAAACACCATATATTTT. Its protein is CSAREGTGSGNTIYF.

This clonotype has ten or more counts. The chain employs TRBV7-6 and TRBJ1-1, with 7 bases lining up with TRBD1. The CDR3 has 15 amino acids. Looked up from germline, CDR1 is SGHVS and CDR2 is FNYEAQ. Germline trimming cut 4 bases from V and 1 base from J; bases unmatched to any gene: 6. The DNA of the CDR3 is TGTGCCAGCAGCTCCCTACAGGGGAGGAACACTGAAGCTTTCTTT. Protein product: CASSSLQGRNTEAFF.

In its sample, this clonotype was seen many times. The rearrangement links TRBV7-2 to TRBJ2-7; D not resolved. Deletions cut 3 bases from V and 3 bases from J, with 9 bases between. The CDR3 is 13 residues long. CDR1 is SGHTA and CDR2 is FQGNSA in the germline V gene. The CDR3 loop is CASSFGQNYEQYF. CDR3 in DNA: TGTGCCAGCAGCTTCGGGCAGAACTACGAGCAGTACTTC.

A few counts support this clonotype. The V call is TRBV19, the J call TRBJ1-1; D possibly corresponds to TRBD1 (5 bases). Trimming removed 10 bases from V and 2 bases from J, with 23 bases in between. This CDR3 is built from 16 residues. Germline CDR1 reads LNHDA; CDR2 reads SQIVND (reference sequence). The CDR3 region has the DNA TGTGCCACCATAGGAACCGAGACAGCGTTTAACACTGAAGCTTTCTTT. Translated, it gives CATIGTETAFNTEAFF.

The rearrangement links TRBV2 to TRBJ2-1; the D gene is possibly TRBD1 (5 bases). The CDR3 runs 12 residues. The V end was cut by 5 bases, the J end by 7 bases, with 9 bases between. From germline, CDR1 is SNHLY and CDR2 FYNNEI. The CDR3 here is CASSPDSNEQFF. In DNA, the CDR3 is TGTGCCAGCAGTCCCGACAGTAATGAGCAGTTCTTC.

This clonotype was detected many times. The J gene is TRBJ2-1, the V gene TRBV7-2; 10 positions match TRBD2. The CDR3 contains 18 residues. After removal of 2 bases from V and 0 bases from J, the junction contained 7 bases not matched to a gene. CDR1 is SGHTA and CDR2 is FQGNSA in the germline V gene. CDR3 in DNA: TGTGCCAGCAGCTTAATCCCTAGCGGGGGTTTCTCCTACAATGAGCAGTTCTTC. Its translation: CASSLIPSGGFSYNEQFF. Together with reference TRBV7-2 and TRBJ2-1, the CDR3 gives the full variable domain: GAGVSQSPSNKVTEKGKDVELRCDPISGHTALYWYRQSLGQGLEFLIYFQGNSAPDKSGLPSDRFSAERTGGSVSTLTIQRTQQEDSAVYLCASSLIPSGGFSYNEQFFGPGTRLTVL.

This clonotype has a count of ten or more. This chain connects TRBV7-2 to TRBJ2-2, with TRBD1 matching over 7 bases. CDR3 length equals 15 residues. J lost 0 bases, V lost 5 bases, and 3 bases had no gene match. Per the germline V gene, CDR1 is SGHTA and CDR2 is FQGNSA. The CDR3 here is CASSGQATNTGELFF. The CDR3 DNA reads TGTGCCAGCAGCGGACAGGCAACGAACACCGGGGAGCTGTTTTTT.

This clonotype appeared a few times. The V and J genes are TRBV19 and TRBJ2-7, with 8 bases that match TRBD2. Trimming removed 1 base from V and 5 bases from J; junction bases left unmatched: 7. The CDR3 is 15 amino acids. The germline gives CDR1 LNHDA, CDR2 SQIVND (reference sequence). CDR3 coding DNA: TGTGCCAGTAGTATAGGCGGCGGGGGGCTCAACGAGCAGTACTTC. Protein product: CASSIGGGGLNEQYF.

This clonotype was seen repeatedly, ten times or more. The chain carries TRBV11-2 and TRBJ1-1; weak D call: TRBD1 (6 bases). Per the germline V gene, CDR1 is SGHAT and CDR2 is FQNNGV. CDR3 length: 15 residues. Trimming pared 4 bases from V and 5 bases from J, leaving 17 bases between. CDR3 sequence: CASSSYRVSGTEAFF. In DNA, the CDR3 is TGTGCCAGCAGCTCTTACAGGGTCTCGGGGACTGAAGCTTTCTTT.

This clonotype has a handful of counts. The chain combines TRBV5-4 with TRBJ2-3, with D tentatively TRBD1 (5 bases). Trimming took off 2 bases at V and 0 bases at J, with 13 bases between the two ends. This CDR3 contains 16 residues. Germline V gene data show CDR1 as SGHNT and CDR2 as YYREEE (reference sequence). The CDR3 loop is CASSLGAEYSTDTQYF. CDR3 sequence (DNA): TGTGCCAGCAGCTTAGGGGCGGAGTATAGCACAGATACGCAGTATTTT.

This sequence joins TRBV5-1 and TRBJ2-7; a weak D match, TRBD1 (6 bases). Germline values: CDR1 SGHRS, CDR2 YFSETQ. The CDR3 consists of 16 residues. V was shortened by 0 bases and J by 0 bases, with 13 bases between the two germline ends. Here the CDR3 DNA reads TGCGCCAGCAGCTTGGACGGAACAGGGAGCTCCTACGAGCAGTACTTC. It yields the protein CASSLDGTGSSYEQYF.

CDR3 amino acids: CSGRPAGAEKLFF. Written as DNA, the CDR3 is TGCAGCGGTCGACCAGCCGGGGCGGAAAAACTGTTTTTT. The chain uses TRBV29-1 and TRBJ1-4, with D perhaps TRBD1 (5 bases). This CDR3 spans 13 amino acids. Germline V gene sequence: CDR1 SQVTM, CDR2 ANQGSEA. V dropped 7 bases and J dropped 8 bases, with 17 bases sitting between them.

At least ten counts were recorded for this clonotype. The genes are TRBV6-2 or TRBV6-3 and TRBJ2-1; 8 bases agree with TRBD2. CDR1 is MNHEY and CDR2 is SVGEGT in the germline V gene. After removal of 7 bases from V and 7 bases from J, the junction contained 3 bases not matched to a gene. CDR3 size: 12 residues. The CDR3 DNA is TGTGCCAGCACCCGGGGGGGTAATGAGCAGTTCTTC. It translates to CASTRGGNEQFF.

This clonotype was picked up one time. The chain has TRBV5-1 and TRBJ2-7; D possibly matches TRBD1 or TRBD2 (6 bases each). From germline, CDR1 is SGHRS and CDR2 YFSETQ. The CDR3 contains 13 residues. Trimming took off 9 bases at V and 5 bases at J, with 18 bases between the two ends. CDR3 residues: CAITFGGGDEQYF. In DNA, the CDR3 is TGCGCCATCACCTTCGGGGGCGGGGACGAGCAGTACTTC.

This clonotype was observed many times. The chain couples TRBV6-5 to TRBJ2-6; D is unresolved. CDR1 is MNHEY, CDR2 SVGAGI, per germline. The length of the CDR3 is 16 residues. Trimming shortened V by 0 bases and J by 2 bases, and 8 bases separated the two germline ends. CDR3 DNA: TGTGCCAGCAGTTACTCACGAAGAGCTGGGGCCAACGTCCTGACTTTC. Amino acid sequence: CASSYSRRAGANVLTF.

V and J are TRBV6-2 or TRBV6-3 and TRBJ1-5, with unresolved D. Trimming removed 6 bases at V and 6 bases at J, with 15 bases between. The CDR3 consists of 14 residues. Germline CDR1 reads MNHEY; CDR2 reads SVGEGT. CDR3 amino acids: CASRPGPDGQPQHF. The CDR3 coding sequence is TGTGCCAGCAGGCCGGGCCCGGACGGTCAGCCCCAGCATTTT.